This TCR beta chain was documented in a study of a mutant IDH1 vaccine in newly diagnosed glioma. Looking at the study overall: The patients received vaccinations eight times, in weeks 1, 3, 5, 7, 11, 15, 19 and 23. Vaccine dosing followed radiotherapy by 4-6 weeks, or accompanied temozolomide cycles.

General study findings and limits: It seemed that pseudoprogression was not linked to changes in the top peripheral T cell clonotypes.

Assay: immunoSEQ multiplex PCR; the TCRdb copy retains only in-frame clones and omits some. The sample comprises more than 30,000 clones, nearly 90% of which are singletons, and about a fifth rests with the top ten. With regard to this clone: Its antigen is still unknown.

The CDR3 runs 15 residues. CDR1 and CDR2 from the germline V gene are SGHDN and FVKESK. The ends were cut back, 1 base at V and 6 bases at J, with 12 bases in the middle. Documented time point: week 11, during vaccination. Each dose of the vaccine consisted of 300 ug of mutant IDH1 20-mer peptide, with topical imiquimod. Those who donated had recent WHO grade 3 or 4 IDH1-mutant, ATRX-lost astrocytomas. The V gene is TRBV14, the J gene TRBJ2-2; D may be TRBD2 (6 bases). This sequence originates from a young man with glioma. This material consisted of PBMCs, taken from a glioma patient whose treatment included an IDH1 peptide vaccine. The chain's CDR3 is CASSQVGGIPGELFF. DNA for the CDR3: TGTGCCAGCAGCCAAGTTGGGGGGATCCCCGGGGAGCTGTTTTTT.